This TCR beta chain was found in a study of T-cell memory formation after mild COVID-19 (TCRdb year 2021). Looking at the study overall: Most TCR sequence clusters were specific to one of the two donors. T-cell clones expanding and contracting after mild COVID-19 in a couple of donors were tracked by longitudinal TCRalpha and TCRbeta repertoire sequencing. The cohort comprised two young, previously healthy adult volunteers, one female and one male. What the study reported, not specific to this receptor: The detection of some responding clones in pre-infection memory suggests that pre-existing cross-reactive memory T cells joined the SARS-CoV-2 response. The study covered only a couple of mild cases, and larger cohorts including severe cases with pre-infection samples were considered necessary. Contracting CD4+ clones were found mainly in CM and EM memory subsets, while CD8+ clones were enriched in EMRA. SARS-CoV-2 specificity of the second-wave clones peaking on day 37 was not confirmed. Clones that contracted from day 15 to 85 showed balanced CD4/CD8 phenotypes, whereas a second wave of clones that expanded from day 15 to 37 leaned towards CD4+.

The sequencer was an Illumina NovaSeq 6000. TCRalpha and TCRbeta cDNA libraries were constructed by 5'RACE with constant-segment primers, with sample barcodes and unique molecular identifiers being introduced. Trizol reagent was used to extract RNA from every sample. Libraries were amplified in two PCR steps, with a second sample barcode and Illumina TruSeq adapters added in the second step. The libraries were sequenced on an Illumina NovaSeq using 2 x 150 bp paired-end reads. The paper's processing steps were these. With migec v1.2.7, reads were demultiplexed and then collapsed into UMI-guided consensus sequences. Using mixcr v2.1.11, the UMI consensuses were aligned to TRA and TRB V and J templates and assembled into clonotypes. A clonotype was counted as expanded or contracted only when both edgeR and NoisET called the clonotype significant, with the noise models trained on biological replicates. For edgeR calls, the thresholds were a false discovery rate-adjusted p below 0.01 and a log2 fold-change of 1. As an exploratory analysis of dynamics, max-normalized trajectories of the 1000 most abundant clonotypes were examined with PCA combined with hierarchical clustering. Separately sequenced CD4+ and CD8+ repertoires were used to assign the CD4 or CD8 phenotype of responding clones. TCRdb trimmed the raw reads at Q25, called clones with MiXCR and kept productive beta chains. Each record represents a unique CDR3 protein, reported with the most common genes and DNA among its rows. Clone size and V and J calls follow TCRdb, not the original study. The sample table lists around 200,000 distinct CDR3 sequences, around a fifth of them with a count of one. The ten most abundant clones make up approximately 22% of the sample.

A remark on this clonotype: What antigen it recognizes has not been identified. No base quality information exists; no much larger clone differs at one position.

The CDR3 holds 15 amino acids from the cysteine to the phenylalanine. Only the CDR3 DNA stays, 45 bases, in frame from base 1. The germline V and J ends show losses of 2 bases and 9 bases respectively, and no gene match explains 12 bases of the junction. Taken from the germline V gene (reference sequence), the CDR1 and CDR2 loops are DFQATT and SNEGSKA. Ficoll-Paque density gradient centrifugation was the method used to isolate PBMCs. The V and J genes are TRBV20-1 and TRBJ2-1, and 8 junctional nucleotides match TRBD2. Sequenced sample: PBMCs or a T cell subset sorted from them (not recorded which). The TCR sequence derives from an adult woman who had mild COVID-19 (a few samples of this study predate the infection). The sample titles of this study are shuffled in the database, so cell type and time point are left out; the donor was told from shared clones. For the CDR3, the sequence is CSARLVSRGGPEQFF. The DNA sequence is given as TGCAGTGCTAGACTAGTCTCACGGGGGGGCCCTGAGCAGTTCTTC.